The T cell receptor beta chain under discussion was sequenced for a study of CD8 T cells in ankylosing spondylitis. Broader study findings: Researchers reportedly found disease-linked clones significantly enriched in matched ankylosing spondylitis synovial fluid. Characteristic of ankylosing spondylitis blood, it appeared, was a TCR beta motif comprising roughly 8 highly homologous variants. Before this, some motif variants had been reported in reactive arthritis synovial fluid and blood.

Each TCR beta library was made by quantitative 5'-RACE that incorporated molecular barcodes. TCRdb reanalysed the 5' RACE reads using MiXCR and keeps one entry per CDR3 protein. In the table there are more than 60,000 distinct CDR3 sequences, under 7.5% of which are singletons. Looked up from germline, CDR1 is MGHDK and CDR2 is SYGVNS. V was cut by 7 bases and J by 14 bases, with 16 bases left in between. The CDR3 length is 11 residues. This clonotype was counted many times. The antigen is unknown. Sequencing was done on a sample of synovial fluid, either unsorted or a sorted T cell fraction (not recorded which). The clonotype was recovered from a male donor with ankylosing spondylitis. V gene TRBV25-1 combines with J gene TRBJ2-3; D is unresolved. The CDR3 is CASTTLNRRYF. In nucleotides, the CDR3 is TGTGCCAGCACGACTCTAAACCGTCGGTATTTT. Together with reference TRBV25-1 and TRBJ2-3, the CDR3 gives the full variable domain: EADIYQTPRYLVIGTGKKITLECSQTMGHDKMYWYQQDPGMELHLIHYSYGVNSTEKGDLSSESTVSRIRTEHFPLTLESARPSHTSQYLCASTTLNRRYFGPGTRLTVL.